This T cell receptor (beta chain) appears in the sequencing data of a study of Graves' ophthalmopathy and Graves' hyperthyroidism. Amplification targeted the TCR beta CDR3 regions, with RNA transcripts as the source material. Second-round multiplex PCR came after a first-round RT-PCR that employed HTBI primers. TCRdb reanalysed the multiplex PCR reads using MiXCR and keeps one entry per CDR3 protein. This sample has about 620,000 distinct CDR3 sequences, with 22% found just once. Germline values: CDR1 KGHSH, CDR2 LQKENI. The CDR3 sequence is 15 residues long. The ends were cut back, 4 bases at V and 8 bases at J, with 15 bases in the middle. Only a few counts were recorded for this clonotype.

This chain links TRBV18 with TRBJ1-6, with no clear D. Sequenced sample: peripheral blood. This TCR derives from a woman under 30 with stable Graves' hyperthyroidism. Some clones in this sample may be carry-over from other donors' samples. In DNA form, the CDR3 reads TGTGCCAGCTCACAAGTATTTGGCATTCATTCACCCCTCCACTTT. Protein sequence: CASSQVFGIHSPLHF.